This TCR beta chain derives from a study of OX40 agonist ivuxolimab in advanced cancers. The repertoire was sequenced with immunoSEQ multiplex PCR; TCRdb's copy has only in-frame clones and lacks some. The sample contains 80,000 to 100,000 clones, roughly 91% of which appear only once. Trimming took off 2 bases at V and 8 bases at J, with 12 bases between the two ends. CDR1 LGHNT and CDR2 FRNRAP come from the germline V gene. CDR3 length: 13 residues. Comments on this clone: Antigen: not known.

Overall study findings and caveats: Certain nonresponders additionally had low normalized T-cell clonal expansion. It was not determined which antigens were specifically recognized by the peripheral T cells that had undergone clonal expansion.

The TCR originated in an adult with an advanced solid tumor such as melanoma, head and neck, liver or kidney cancer. The sample was CD4+ or CD8+ T cells sorted from blood, taken in a trial of the OX40 agonist ivuxolimab. V gene TRBV12-5 combines with J gene TRBJ1-1, with D maybe TRBD1 (6 bases). CDR3: CASGLRRGWEAFF. Here the CDR3 DNA reads TGTGCTAGTGGTTTGCGGAGGGGGTGGGAAGCTTTCTTT.